The next 17 T cell receptor beta chains were all read from a single sample in a study of OX40 agonist ivuxolimab in advanced cancers. Measured with immunoSEQ multiplex PCR; TCRdb has only the in-frame clones, and not every one. The sample has around 67,000 clones; 80% are singletons. The source material was CD4+ or CD8+ T cells sorted from blood, sampled in a trial of the OX40 agonist ivuxolimab. These receptors were collected from an adult with an advanced solid tumor such as melanoma, head and neck, liver or kidney cancer.

This chain uses TRBV5-1 with TRBJ2-3, with 10 bases identical to TRBD2. Germline V CDR1 and CDR2: SGHRS, YFSETQ. The CDR3 has 17 residues. V shed 2 bases, J shed 0 bases, and the junction held 6 bases outside the gene matches. The CDR3 reads CASSLAPSGSSTDTQYF. In DNA, the CDR3 is TGCGCCAGCAGCTTAGCCCCTAGCGGGAGTAGCACAGATACGCAGTATTTT.

A few counts support this clone. The chain links TRBV10-2 to TRBJ1-6, with D uncertain. Germline CDR1 and CDR2: WSHSY and SAAADI. The CDR3 is 15 residues long. Trimming shortened V by 7 bases and J by 9 bases, and 19 bases separated the two germline ends. As DNA, the CDR3 is TGCGCCAGCACCACCCGGACTGGTGTCGGTTCACCCCTCCACTTT. Its translation is CASTTRTGVGSPLHF.

The chain recombines TRBV7-9 with TRBJ1-3; tentatively, D is TRBD1 (6 bases). CDR1 is SEHNR, CDR2 FQNEAQ, per germline (reference sequence). The CDR3 extends over 13 amino acids. V was clipped by 3 bases and J by 8 bases, with 11 bases between them. The CDR3 is CASSLSQGDTIYF. The CDR3 bases are TGTGCCAGCAGCTTGTCACAGGGAGACACCATATATTTT.

V usage is TRBV6-4 and J usage is TRBJ2-1; 9 nucleotides line up with TRBD1. After removal of 1 base from V and 4 bases from J, the junction contained 2 bases not matched to a gene. CDR1 and CDR2 from the germline V gene are MRHNA and SNTAGT. CDR3 length: 15 residues. CDR3 sequence (DNA): TGTGCCAGCAGTGACTGGGACAGGGCATACAATGAGCAGTTCTTC. Encoded protein: CASSDWDRAYNEQFF.

In DNA, the CDR3 is TGCAGCGCGTACAGGGTGGATGGCTACACCTTC. Its protein product is CSAYRVDGYTF. The V call is TRBV29-1, the J call TRBJ1-2, with D possibly being TRBD1 (6 bases). Germline values: CDR1 SQVTM, CDR2 ANQGSEA. The CDR3 contains 11 residues. V dropped 7 bases and J dropped 6 bases, with 12 bases sitting between them.

This chain links TRBV30 with TRBJ2-3, with D hard to call. The CDR3 contains 12 residues. Germline V gene sequence: CDR1 GTSNPN, CDR2 SVGIG (reference sequence). Trimming took 0 bases from V and 4 from J, leaving 5 bases between them. The CDR3 DNA follows: TGTGCCTGGAGTGTACTTCCAGATACGCAGTATTTT. It is translated as CAWSVLPDTQYF.

This clone was seen just once. The rearrangement uses TRBV6-4 and TRBJ2-7; D remains unclear. V shed 0 bases and J shed 6 bases, with 9 bases lying between them. CDR1 and CDR2 (germline): MRHNA, SNTAGT. The length of the CDR3 is 13 residues. CDR3 DNA: TGTGCCAGCAGTGACTCTGGGTATCGCGAGCAGTACGTC. Translated, it gives CASSDSGYREQYV.

The V and J genes are TRBV18 and TRBJ2-5; D ambiguous. The CDR3 is 13 amino acids. CDR1 is KGHSH, CDR2 LQKENI, per germline. The V end was cut by 6 bases, the J end by 1 base, with 9 bases between. As DNA, the CDR3 is TGTGCCAGCTCCTGGGCAGCCCAAGAGACCCAGTACTTC. Translation gives CASSWAAQETQYF.

This clone has only one observation. The V and J genes are TRBV27 and TRBJ1-2; 8 nucleotides line up with TRBD1. Germline lookup yields CDR1 MNHEY and CDR2 SMNVEV (reference sequence). The ends lost 4 bases at V and 4 bases at J; junction bases unmatched: 8. CDR3 size: 15 residues. The chain's CDR3 is CASSSPRTGTYGYTF. The CDR3 DNA reads TGTGCCAGCAGTTCTCCCCGGACAGGGACCTATGGCTACACCTTC.

This clone has a handful of counts. The genes are TRBV7-9 and TRBJ1-1; TRBD1 might be the D (6 bases). V lost 3 bases and J lost 5, with 16 bases in between. Looked up from germline, CDR1 is SEHNR and CDR2 is FQNEAQ (reference sequence). The CDR3 sequence is 15 residues long. CDR3 bases: TGTGCCAGCAGCTTGGATCCAGGAGGGGGAACTGAAGCTTTCTTT. This gives the protein CASSLDPGGGTEAFF.

J is TRBJ2-1 and V is TRBV10-3, with TRBD2 matching over 9 bases. The CDR3 loop spans 15 amino acids. Germline lookup yields CDR1 ENHRY and CDR2 SYGVKD. The V segment lost 8 bases and the J segment 2 bases; nucleotides outside the gene matches: 7. DNA for the CDR3: TGTGCCATCGGGGAGACTAGCGGCACCTACAATGAGCAGTTCTTC. It specifies CAIGETSGTYNEQFF.

CDR3 sequence reads: CASSQGGADTQYF. CDR3 coding DNA: TGTGCCAGCAGCCAAGGAGGGGCAGATACGCAGTATTTT. This rearrangement joins TRBV14 to TRBJ2-3; D may correspond to TRBD1 or TRBD2 (5 bases each). Germline V lookup: CDR1 SGHDN, CDR2 FVKESK. The length of the CDR3 is 13 residues. The V and J ends lost 1 base and 4 bases respectively, with 6 bases between them.

J is TRBJ2-3 and V is TRBV27; TRBD1 agrees at 9 bases. Losses at the gene ends were 7 bases for V and 4 bases for J; bases not matched to a gene: 6. The CDR3 contains 14 residues. Germline V gene data show CDR1 as MNHEY and CDR2 as SMNVEV (reference sequence). CDR3 DNA: TGTGCCAGCATTTCCGGGACAGGGTCAGATACGCAGTATTTT. It encodes CASISGTGSDTQYF.

The J gene is TRBJ2-1, the V gene TRBV7-6; 7 bases map to TRBD2. This CDR3 is built from 15 residues. The J segment lost 7 bases and the V segment lost 5 bases, leaving 11 bases of the junction unmatched. Germline-derived CDR1 and CDR2 are SGHVS and FNYEAQ. CDR3 DNA: TGTGCCAGCAGCGTCCTAGCGGCCCCTCGGAATGAGCAGTTCTTC. Translation: CASSVLAAPRNEQFF.

In DNA, the CDR3 is TGTGCCACCCAGCCGCGGGGGGGTTTCTCTTCTAGCACAGATACGCAGTATTTT. Translation gives CATQPRGGFSSSTDTQYF. The chain links TRBV5-4 to TRBJ2-3; TRBD2 matches at 9 bases. Looked up from germline, CDR1 is SGHNT and CDR2 is YYREEE (reference sequence). With V trimmed by 9 bases and J by 0 bases, 17 bases remained unmatched. The CDR3 has 18 residues.

This rearrangement joins TRBV7-9 to TRBJ2-5; TRBD1 matches 7 bases. Germline CDR1 and CDR2: SEHNR and FQNEAQ (reference sequence). The CDR3 totals 15 residues. Unmatched junction bases numbered 7, after V lost 5 bases and J lost 1 base. The CDR3 protein is CASSPGQTFQETQYF. The CDR3 DNA is TGTGCCAGCAGCCCGGGACAGACGTTCCAAGAGACCCAGTACTTC.

The gene calls are TRBV5-1 and TRBJ2-5; tentative D call: TRBD1 (6 bases). The CDR3 has 16 residues. V was cut by 4 bases and J by 0 bases, with 16 bases left in between. Germline V gene data show CDR1 as SGHRS and CDR2 as YFSETQ. In DNA, the CDR3 is TGCGCCAGCAGCCCCTTGGTGGCAGGGGACCAAGAGACCCAGTACTTC. Its protein is CASSPLVAGDQETQYF.